These T cell receptor beta chains were read from a single sample in a study of OX40 agonist ivuxolimab in advanced cancers. Clones were read by immunoSEQ multiplex PCR, and TCRdb kept only the in-frame ones, dropping some. This table has over 90,000 clones, around 86% appearing once. The input for sequencing was CD4+ or CD8+ T cells sorted from blood, taken in a trial of the OX40 agonist ivuxolimab. The receptors originated from an adult with an advanced solid tumor such as melanoma, head and neck, liver or kidney cancer. The conserved cysteine and the conserved F or W are not part of the CDR3 here.

V	J	CDR3
TRBV7-8	TRBJ1-1	ASSLSSRQGKTEAF
TRBV6-1	TRBJ2-7	ASSIGQGAYEQY
TRBV7-2	TRBJ2-7	ASSSYYEQY
TRBV27	TRBJ2-7	ASSLSYSSEQY
TRBV2	TRBJ1-3	ASSLQVLSGNTIY
TRBV4-1	TRBJ1-2	ASSQRDRGDPRWGYT
TRBV4-2	TRBJ2-2	ASSPRTNTGELF
TRBV19	TRBJ1-5	ASSIWSGIINQPQH
TRBV28	TRBJ2-3	ASSLAGGQSTDTQY
TRBV5-1	TRBJ1-6	ASSLGRGQASVNSPLH
TRBV21-1	TRBJ1-1	ASSNDRHQLYTEAF
TRBV6-1	TRBJ2-7	ASSSAGGLYEQY
TRBV7-9	TRBJ2-5	ASSFSSGGAETQY
TRBV30	TRBJ2-5	AWSLQGVETQY
TRBV5-8	TRBJ2-2	ASTPDRGWNTGELF
TRBV19	TRBJ2-7	ASRAGTSQY
TRBV18	TRBJ1-2	ASSPRDSLLSSYGYT
TRBV7-3	TRBJ2-7	ASSLGRVSGSSYEQY
TRBV7-9	TRBJ1-4	ASSSTAGATNEKLF
TRBV11-3	TRBJ2-1	ASSLGGLAVYNEQF
TRBV18	TRBJ2-6	ASSPRTDSGANVLT
TRBV29-1	TRBJ1-3	SVEVDSGNTIY
TRBV2	TRBJ1-5	ASMPDFNQPQH
TRBV10-3	TRBJ1-1	AISDPGPSGNTEAF
TRBV19	TRBJ2-3	ASSTTRGPDTQY
TRBV18	TRBJ1-1	ASRKGQPNTEAF
TRBV7-9	TRBJ1-1	ASSLEQGRGTEVF
TRBV2	TRBJ1-3	ASGSEGTIY
TRBV4-1	TRBJ2-7	ASSQAGVGEQY
TRBV6-5	TRBJ2-3	ASSLGGSTDTQY
TRBV9	TRBJ2-5	ASSVGASGIETQY
TRBV11-1	TRBJ2-2	ASSYLTGELF
TRBV5-1	TRBJ2-6	ASSLGQAQANVLT
TRBV7-2	TRBJ2-2	ASRGQAGSLPDGELF
TRBV19	TRBJ1-2	ASSIQGGGYT
TRBV15	TRBJ1-2	ATSSRAVGNYGYT
TRBV9	TRBJ2-2	ASRVSGISGELF
TRBV11-3	TRBJ2-1	ASSLDTAGEQF
TRBV11-2	TRBJ1-4	ASSLVNEKLF
TRBV11-3	TRBJ1-1	ASSLAGTQSTEAF
TRBV6-1	TRBJ1-3	ASSLGLYSGNTIY
TRBV7-9	TRBJ2-1	ASSSGVVREQF
TRBV4-1	TRBJ1-2	ASSQETAALFYGYT
TRBV28	TRBJ1-5	ASSIDGGYQPQH
TRBV11-3	TRBJ1-1	ASSLMGGEAF